The entry below describes one T cell receptor (beta chain). Its antigen is unknown. TCRdb analysed the RT-PCR reads with MiXCR anew, one entry per CDR3 protein. The sample holds about 780,000 distinct CDR3 sequences; about 18% are singletons and the top ten take roughly 11%. The V gene end was trimmed by 4 bases and the J gene end by 6 bases; junction bases not matched to a gene: 8. Germline V CDR1 and CDR2: SNHLY, FYNNEI. The CDR3 runs to 15 residues. These data belong to a study of response to subunit inactivated influenza vaccine. Study-level results: Authors suggested each seasonal flu vaccination may recruit only limited numbers of new T cells.

V and J are TRBV2 and TRBJ1-1, with 10 bases that match TRBD1. The clonotype was recovered from a man aged 50 or older who received an inactivated influenza vaccine. The material sequenced was PBMCs from blood, taken more than 4 days after vaccination. CDR3 loop: CASSAITGTGAEAFF. As DNA, the CDR3 is TGTGCCAGCAGTGCCATCACCGGGACAGGGGCTGAAGCTTTCTTT.